This T cell receptor (beta chain) came from a study of cytomegalovirus exposure and HLA in healthy donors. The CDR3 length is 14 residues. The germline CDR1 and CDR2 sequences are MNHEY and SVGAGI. The PCR made use of 60 Vbeta and 13 Jbeta primers. The protocol was immunoSEQ multiplex PCR, while the TCRdb copy is restricted to in-frame clones and leaves out a portion. Of around 180,000 clones in the sample, 70% to 90% were seen once. Healthy bone marrow donors made up the donor group. Sequences were obtained from PBMCs. The V gene is TRBV6-5, the J gene TRBJ2-5; D gene uncertain. The DNA end is more similar to TRBJ2-7, so the J call may be wrong. The receptor was isolated from a girl aged 5-17 years in good health and CMV-seropositive. The CDR3 coding sequence is TGTGCCAGCAGTTACTCGAGACACTTCTACGAGCAGTACTTC. Amino acids: CASSYSRHFYEQYF.